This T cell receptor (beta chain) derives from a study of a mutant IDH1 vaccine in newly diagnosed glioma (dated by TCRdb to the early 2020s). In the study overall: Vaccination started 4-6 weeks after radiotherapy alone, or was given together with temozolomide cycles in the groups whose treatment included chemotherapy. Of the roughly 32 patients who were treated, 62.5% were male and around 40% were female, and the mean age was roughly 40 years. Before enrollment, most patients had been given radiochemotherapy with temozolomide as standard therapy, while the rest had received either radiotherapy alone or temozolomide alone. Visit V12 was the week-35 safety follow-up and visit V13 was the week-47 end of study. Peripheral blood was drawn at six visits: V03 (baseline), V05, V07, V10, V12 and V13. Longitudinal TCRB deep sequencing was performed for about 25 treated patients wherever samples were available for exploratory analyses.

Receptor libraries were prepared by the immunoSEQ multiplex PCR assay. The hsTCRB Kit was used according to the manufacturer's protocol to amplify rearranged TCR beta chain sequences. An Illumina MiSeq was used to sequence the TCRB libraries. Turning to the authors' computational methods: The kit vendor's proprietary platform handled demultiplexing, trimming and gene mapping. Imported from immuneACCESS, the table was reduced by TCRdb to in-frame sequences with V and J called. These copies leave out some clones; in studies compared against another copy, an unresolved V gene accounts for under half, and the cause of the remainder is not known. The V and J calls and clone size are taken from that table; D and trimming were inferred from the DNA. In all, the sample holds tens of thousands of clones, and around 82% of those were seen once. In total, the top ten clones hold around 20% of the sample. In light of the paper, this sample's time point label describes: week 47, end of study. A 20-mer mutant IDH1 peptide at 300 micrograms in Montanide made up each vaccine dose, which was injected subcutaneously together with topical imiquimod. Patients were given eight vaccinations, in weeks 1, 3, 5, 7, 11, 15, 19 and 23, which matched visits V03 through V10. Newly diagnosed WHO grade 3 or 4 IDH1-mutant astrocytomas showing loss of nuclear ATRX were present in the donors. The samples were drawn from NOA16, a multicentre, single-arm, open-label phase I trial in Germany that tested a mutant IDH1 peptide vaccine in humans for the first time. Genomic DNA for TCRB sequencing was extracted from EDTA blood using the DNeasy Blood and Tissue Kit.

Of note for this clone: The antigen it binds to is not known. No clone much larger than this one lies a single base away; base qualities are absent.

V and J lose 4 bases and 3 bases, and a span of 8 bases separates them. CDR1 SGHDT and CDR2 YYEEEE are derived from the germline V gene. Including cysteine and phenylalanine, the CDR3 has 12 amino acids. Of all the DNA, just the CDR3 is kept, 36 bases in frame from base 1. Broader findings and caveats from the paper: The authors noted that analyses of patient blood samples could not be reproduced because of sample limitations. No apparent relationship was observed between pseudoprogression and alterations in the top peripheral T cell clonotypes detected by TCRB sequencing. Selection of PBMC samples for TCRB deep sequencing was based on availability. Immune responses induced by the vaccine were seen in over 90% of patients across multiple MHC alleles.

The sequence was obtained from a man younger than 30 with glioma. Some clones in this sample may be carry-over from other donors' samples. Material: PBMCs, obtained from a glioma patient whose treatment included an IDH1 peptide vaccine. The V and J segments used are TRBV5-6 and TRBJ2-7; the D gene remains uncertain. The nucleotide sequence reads TGTGCCAGCAGCAAAATGCGCTACGAGCAGTACTTC. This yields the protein CASSKMRYEQYF.